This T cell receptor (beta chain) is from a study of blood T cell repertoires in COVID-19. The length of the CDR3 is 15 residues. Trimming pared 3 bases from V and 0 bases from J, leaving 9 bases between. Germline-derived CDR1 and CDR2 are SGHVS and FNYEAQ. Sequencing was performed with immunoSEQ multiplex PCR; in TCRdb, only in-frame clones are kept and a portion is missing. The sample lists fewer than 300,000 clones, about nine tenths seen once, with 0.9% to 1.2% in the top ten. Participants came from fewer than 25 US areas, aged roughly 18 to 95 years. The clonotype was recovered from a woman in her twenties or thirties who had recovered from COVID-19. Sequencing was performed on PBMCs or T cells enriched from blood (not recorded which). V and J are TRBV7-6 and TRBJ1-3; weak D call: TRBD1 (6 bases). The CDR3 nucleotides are TGTGCCAGCAGCTTCGACAGGAGCTCTGGAAACACCATATATTTT. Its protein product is CASSFDRSSGNTIYF.